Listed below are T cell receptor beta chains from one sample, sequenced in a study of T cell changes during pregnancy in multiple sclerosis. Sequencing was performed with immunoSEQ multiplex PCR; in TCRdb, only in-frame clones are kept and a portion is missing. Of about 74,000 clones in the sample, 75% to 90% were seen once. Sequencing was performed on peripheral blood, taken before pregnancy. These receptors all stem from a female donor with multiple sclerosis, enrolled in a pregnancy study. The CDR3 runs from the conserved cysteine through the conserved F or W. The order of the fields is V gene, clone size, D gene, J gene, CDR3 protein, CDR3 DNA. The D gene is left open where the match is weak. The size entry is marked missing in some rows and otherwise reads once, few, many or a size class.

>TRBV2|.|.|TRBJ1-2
CASRTRGLLAGYTF
TGTGCCAGCAGGACCCGGGGACTCCTTGCCGGCTACACCTTC
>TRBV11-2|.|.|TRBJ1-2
CASSLDPRDFGGYTF
TGTGCCAGCAGCTTAGATCCTCGGGATTTCGGTGGCTACACCTTC
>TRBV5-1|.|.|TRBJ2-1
CASSLGRDEQFF
TGCGCCAGCAGCTTGGGGCGGGATGAGCAGTTCTTC
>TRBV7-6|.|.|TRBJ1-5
CASSLKGGLQPQHF
TGTGCCAGCAGCCTCAAAGGGGGTCTTCAGCCCCAGCATTTT
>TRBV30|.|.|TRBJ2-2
CAWSVGQFPGELFF
TGTGCCTGGAGTGTTGGACAGTTTCCCGGGGAGCTGTTTTTT
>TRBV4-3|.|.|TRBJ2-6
CASSQGVSEGAGANVLTF
TGCGCCAGCAGCCAAGGCGTCTCTGAAGGAGCTGGGGCCAACGTCCTGACTTTC
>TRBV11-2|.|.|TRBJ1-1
CASSQTVSTEAFF
TGTGCCAGCAGCCAGACAGTGTCCACTGAAGCTTTCTTT
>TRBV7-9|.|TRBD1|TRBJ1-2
CASSLTGDRGVYGYTF
TGTGCCAGCAGCTTGACCGGAGACAGGGGGGTCTATGGCTACACCTTC
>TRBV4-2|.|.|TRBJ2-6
CASSQDYSGANVLTF
TGTGCCAGCAGCCAAGATTACTCTGGGGCCAACGTCCTGACTTTC
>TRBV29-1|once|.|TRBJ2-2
CSVDPGTNTGELFF
TGCAGCGTTGACCCCGGTACGAACACCGGGGAGCTGTTTTTT
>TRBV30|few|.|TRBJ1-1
CAWSAQSTEAFF
TGTGCCTGGAGCGCCCAGTCCACTGAAGCTTTCTTT
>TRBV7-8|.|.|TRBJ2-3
CASSLDLRGPRADTQYF
TGTGCCAGCAGCTTGGATCTAAGAGGGCCCCGGGCAGATACGCAGTATTTT
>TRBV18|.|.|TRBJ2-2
CASSTGTPITHTGELFF
TGTGCCAGCTCAACGGGGACACCCATAACGCACACCGGGGAGCTGTTTTTT
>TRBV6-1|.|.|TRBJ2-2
CASSEFTGVNTGELFF
TGTGCCAGCAGTGAGTTTACGGGAGTCAACACCGGGGAGCTGTTTTTT
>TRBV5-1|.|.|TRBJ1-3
CASSLGGSGNTIYF
TGCGCCAGCAGCTTGGGCGGCTCTGGAAACACCATATATTTT
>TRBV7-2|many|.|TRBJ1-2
CASSSGWFGYTF
TGTGCCAGCAGCTCGGGGTGGTTTGGCTACACCTTC
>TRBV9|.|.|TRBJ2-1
CASRTIAENYNEQFF
TGTGCCAGCAGGACTATAGCGGAGAACTACAATGAGCAGTTCTTC
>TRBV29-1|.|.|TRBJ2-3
CSSQQGTQYF
TGCAGCTCTCAACAGGGCACGCAGTATTTT
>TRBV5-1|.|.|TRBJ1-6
CASSLGRGRPLHF
TGCGCCAGCAGCCTGGGGCGGGGCAGACCCCTCCACTTT
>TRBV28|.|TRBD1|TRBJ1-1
CASSSGGEGMNTEAFF
TGTGCCAGCAGTTCAGGGGGCGAGGGCATGAACACTGAAGCTTTCTTT
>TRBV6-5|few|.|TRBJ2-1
CASGLEDEQFF
TGTGCCAGCGGCCTCGAGGATGAGCAGTTCTTC
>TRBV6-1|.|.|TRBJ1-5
CASSEAGANQPQHF
TGTGCCAGCAGTGAGGCAGGGGCAAATCAGCCCCAGCATTTT
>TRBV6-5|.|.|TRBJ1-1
CASSYSIEITEAFF
TGTGCCAGCAGTTACTCGATCGAGATCACTGAAGCTTTCTTT
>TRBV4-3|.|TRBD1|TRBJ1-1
CASTQDRQGRNTEAFF
TGCGCCAGCACCCAAGACCGACAGGGAAGGAACACTGAAGCTTTCTTT
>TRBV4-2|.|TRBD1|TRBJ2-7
CASSQATGVAYEQYF
TGTGCCAGCAGCCAAGCGACAGGGGTAGCCTACGAGCAGTACTTC
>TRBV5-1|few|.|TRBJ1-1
CASSSGQVTEAFF
TGCGCCAGCAGCTCAGGCCAGGTCACTGAAGCTTTCTTT
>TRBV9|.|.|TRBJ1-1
CASSVDAGEAPEAFF
TGTGCCAGCAGCGTAGATGCGGGGGAGGCTCCTGAAGCTTTCTTT
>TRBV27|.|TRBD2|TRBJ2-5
CASSGLAGGWWETQYF
TGTGCCAGCAGCGGACTAGCGGGGGGGTGGTGGGAGACCCAGTACTTC
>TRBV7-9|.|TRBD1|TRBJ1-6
CASSLRTGVYNSPLHF
TGTGCCAGCAGCCTTAGGACAGGGGTCTATAATTCACCCCTCCACTTT
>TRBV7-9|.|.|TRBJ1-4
CASSLGFRGLEEKLFF
TGTGCCAGCAGCTTAGGATTTAGGGGCTTAGAGGAAAAACTGTTTTTT
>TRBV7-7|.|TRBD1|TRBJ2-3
CASSGGQPTDTQYF
TGTGCCAGCAGCGGGGGACAGCCCACAGATACGCAGTATTTT
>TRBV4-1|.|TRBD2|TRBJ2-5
CASSLNTGTSVETQYF
TGCGCCAGCAGCCTAAACACCGGGACTAGCGTCGAGACCCAGTACTTC
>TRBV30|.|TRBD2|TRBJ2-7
CAWSPGGAVEQYF
TGTGCCTGGAGTCCCGGGGGGGCGGTCGAGCAGTACTTC
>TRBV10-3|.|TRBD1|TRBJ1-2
CAISAGQLSYGYTF
TGTGCCATCAGTGCGGGACAGTTATCTTATGGCTACACCTTC
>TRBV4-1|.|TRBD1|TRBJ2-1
CASSQGTGEDEQFF
TGCGCCAGCAGCCAAGGGACAGGAGAGGATGAGCAGTTCTTC
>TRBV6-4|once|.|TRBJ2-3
CASSGGHETDTQYF
TGTGCCAGCAGTGGGGGGCATGAAACAGATACGCAGTATTTT
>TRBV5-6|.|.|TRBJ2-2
CASSYGETGELFF
TGTGCCAGCAGCTACGGAGAGACCGGGGAGCTGTTTTTT